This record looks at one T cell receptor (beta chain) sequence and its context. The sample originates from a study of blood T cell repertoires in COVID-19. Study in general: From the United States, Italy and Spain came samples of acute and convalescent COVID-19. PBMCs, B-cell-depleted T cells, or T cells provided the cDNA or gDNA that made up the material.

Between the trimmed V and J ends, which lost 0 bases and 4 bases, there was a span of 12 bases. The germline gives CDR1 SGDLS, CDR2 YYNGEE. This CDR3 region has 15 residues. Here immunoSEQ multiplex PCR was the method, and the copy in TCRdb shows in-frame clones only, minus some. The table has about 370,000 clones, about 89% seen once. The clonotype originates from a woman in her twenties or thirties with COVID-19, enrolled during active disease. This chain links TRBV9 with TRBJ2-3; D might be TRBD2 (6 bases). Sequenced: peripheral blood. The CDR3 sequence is CASSVGRDEADTQYF. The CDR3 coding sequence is TGTGCCAGCAGCGTAGGGCGGGATGAGGCAGATACGCAGTATTTT. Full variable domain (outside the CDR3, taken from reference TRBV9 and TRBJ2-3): DSGVTQTPKHLITATGQRVTLRCSPRSGDLSVYWYQQSLDQGLQFLIQYYNGEERAKGNILERFSAQQFPDLHSELNLSSLELGDSALYFCASSVGRDEADTQYFGPGTRLTVL.